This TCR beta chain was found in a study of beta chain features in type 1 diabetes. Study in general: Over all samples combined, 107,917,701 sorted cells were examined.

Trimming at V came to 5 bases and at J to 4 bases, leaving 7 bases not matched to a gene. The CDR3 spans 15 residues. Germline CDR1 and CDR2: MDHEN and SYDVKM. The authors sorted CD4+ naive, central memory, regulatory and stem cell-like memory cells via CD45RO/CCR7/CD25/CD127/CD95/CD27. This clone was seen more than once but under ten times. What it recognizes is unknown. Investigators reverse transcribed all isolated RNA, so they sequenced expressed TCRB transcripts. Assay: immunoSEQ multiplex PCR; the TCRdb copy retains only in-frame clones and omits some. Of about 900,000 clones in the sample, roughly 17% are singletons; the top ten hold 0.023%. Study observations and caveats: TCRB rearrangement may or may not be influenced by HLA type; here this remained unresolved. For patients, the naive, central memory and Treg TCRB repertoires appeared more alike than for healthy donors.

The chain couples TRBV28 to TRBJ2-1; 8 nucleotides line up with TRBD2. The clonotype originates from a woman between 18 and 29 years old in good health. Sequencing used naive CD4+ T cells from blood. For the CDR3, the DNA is TGTGCCAGCAGTGTACTAGCGGACCCTTACAATGAGCAGTTCTTC. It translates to CASSVLADPYNEQFF.